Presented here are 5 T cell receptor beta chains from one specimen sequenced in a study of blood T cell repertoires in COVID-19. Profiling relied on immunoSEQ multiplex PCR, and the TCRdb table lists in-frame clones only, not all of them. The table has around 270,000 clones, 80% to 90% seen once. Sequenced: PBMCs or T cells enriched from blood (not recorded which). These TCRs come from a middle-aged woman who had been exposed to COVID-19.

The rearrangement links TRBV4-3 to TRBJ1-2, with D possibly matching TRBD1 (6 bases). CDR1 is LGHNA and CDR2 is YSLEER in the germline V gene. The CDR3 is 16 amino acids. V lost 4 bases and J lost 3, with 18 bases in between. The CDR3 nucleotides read TGCGCCAGCAGCCCCGCAAGGCCTGACAGGTACTATGGCTACACCTTC. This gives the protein CASSPARPDRYYGYTF.

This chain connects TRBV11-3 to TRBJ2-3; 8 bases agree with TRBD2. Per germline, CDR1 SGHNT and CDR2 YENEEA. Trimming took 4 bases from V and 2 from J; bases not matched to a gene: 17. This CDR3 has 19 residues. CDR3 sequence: CASSSIAGLNSLHTDTQYF. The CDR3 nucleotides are TGTGCCAGCAGCTCCATAGCGGGGTTGAACTCCCTCCACACAGATACGCAGTATTTT.

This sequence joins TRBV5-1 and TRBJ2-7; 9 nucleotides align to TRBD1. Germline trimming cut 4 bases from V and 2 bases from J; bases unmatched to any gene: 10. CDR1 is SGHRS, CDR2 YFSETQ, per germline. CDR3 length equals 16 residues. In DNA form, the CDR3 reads TGCGCCAGCAGCCCAGCGGTCGGGACAGGGACCTACGAGCAGTACTTC. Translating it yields CASSPAVGTGTYEQYF.

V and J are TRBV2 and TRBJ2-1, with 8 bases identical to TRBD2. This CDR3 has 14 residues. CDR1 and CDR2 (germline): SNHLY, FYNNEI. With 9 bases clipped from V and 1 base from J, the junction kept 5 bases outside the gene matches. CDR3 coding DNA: TGTGCCAGAGAGGTAGCGGGATCCTACAATGAGCAGTTCTTC. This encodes CAREVAGSYNEQFF.

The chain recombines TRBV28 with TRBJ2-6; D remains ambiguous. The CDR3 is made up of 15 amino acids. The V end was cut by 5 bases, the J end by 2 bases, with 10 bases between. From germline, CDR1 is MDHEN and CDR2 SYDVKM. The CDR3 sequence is CASSPGLTGANVLTF. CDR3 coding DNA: TGTGCCAGCAGTCCGGGTCTAACTGGGGCCAACGTCCTGACTTTC.